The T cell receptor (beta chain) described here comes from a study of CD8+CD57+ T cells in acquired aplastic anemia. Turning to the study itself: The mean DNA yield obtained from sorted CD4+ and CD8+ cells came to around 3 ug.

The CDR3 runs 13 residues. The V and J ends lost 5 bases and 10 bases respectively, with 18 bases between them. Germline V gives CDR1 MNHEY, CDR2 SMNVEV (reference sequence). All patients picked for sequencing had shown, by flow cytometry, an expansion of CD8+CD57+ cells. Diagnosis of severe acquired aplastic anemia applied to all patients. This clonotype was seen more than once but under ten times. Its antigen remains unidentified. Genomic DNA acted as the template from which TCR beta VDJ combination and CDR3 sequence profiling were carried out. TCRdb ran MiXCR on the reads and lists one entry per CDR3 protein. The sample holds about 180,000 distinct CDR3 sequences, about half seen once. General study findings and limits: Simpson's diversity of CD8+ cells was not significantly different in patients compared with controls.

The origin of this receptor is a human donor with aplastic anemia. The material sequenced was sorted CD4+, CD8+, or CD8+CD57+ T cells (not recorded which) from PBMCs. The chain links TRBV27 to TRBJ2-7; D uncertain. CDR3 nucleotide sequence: TGTGCCAGCAGTCCCCCGACCGCCCGGGTTCAGTACTTC. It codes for CASSPPTARVQYF.